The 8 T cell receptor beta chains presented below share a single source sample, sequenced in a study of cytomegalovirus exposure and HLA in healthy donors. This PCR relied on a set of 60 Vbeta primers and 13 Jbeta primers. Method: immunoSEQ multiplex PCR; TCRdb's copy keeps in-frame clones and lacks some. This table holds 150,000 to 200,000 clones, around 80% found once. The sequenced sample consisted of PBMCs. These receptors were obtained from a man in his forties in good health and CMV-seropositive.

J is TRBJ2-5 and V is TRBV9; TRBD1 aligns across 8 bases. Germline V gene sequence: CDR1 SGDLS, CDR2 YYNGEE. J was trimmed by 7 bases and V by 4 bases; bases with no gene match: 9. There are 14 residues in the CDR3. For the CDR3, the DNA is TGTGCCAGCAGCCCGACAGGGGAAAGGGGGACCCAGTACTTC. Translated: CASSPTGERGTQYF.

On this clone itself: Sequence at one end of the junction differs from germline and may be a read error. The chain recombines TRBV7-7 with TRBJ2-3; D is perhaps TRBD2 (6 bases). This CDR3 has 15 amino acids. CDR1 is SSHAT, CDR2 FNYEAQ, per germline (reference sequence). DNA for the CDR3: TGTGCTAGCAGCCCCCAGGGACTTAGCACAGATACGCAGTATTTT. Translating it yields CASSPQGLSTDTQYF.

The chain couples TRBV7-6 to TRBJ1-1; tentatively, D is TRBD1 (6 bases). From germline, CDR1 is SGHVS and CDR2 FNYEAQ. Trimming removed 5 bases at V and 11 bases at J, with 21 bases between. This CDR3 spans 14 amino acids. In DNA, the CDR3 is TGTGCCAGCAGCCCCCCGAGACAGGAGCCCCGGGCTTTCTTT. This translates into CASSPPRQEPRAFF.

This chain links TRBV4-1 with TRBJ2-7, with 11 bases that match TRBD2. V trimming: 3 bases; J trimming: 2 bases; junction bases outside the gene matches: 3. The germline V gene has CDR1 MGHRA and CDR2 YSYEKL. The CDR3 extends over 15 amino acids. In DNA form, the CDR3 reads TGCGCCAGCAGCCAGACTAGCGGGACAACCTACGAGCAGTACTTC. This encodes CASSQTSGTTYEQYF.

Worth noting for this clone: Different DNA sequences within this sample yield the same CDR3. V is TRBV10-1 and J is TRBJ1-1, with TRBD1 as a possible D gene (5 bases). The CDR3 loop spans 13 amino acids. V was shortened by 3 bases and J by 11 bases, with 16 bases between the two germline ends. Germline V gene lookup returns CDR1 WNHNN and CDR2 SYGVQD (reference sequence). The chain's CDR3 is CASSETGVVEAFF. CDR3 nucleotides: TGCGCCAGCAGTGAAACGGGGGTTGTTGAGGCTTTCTTT.

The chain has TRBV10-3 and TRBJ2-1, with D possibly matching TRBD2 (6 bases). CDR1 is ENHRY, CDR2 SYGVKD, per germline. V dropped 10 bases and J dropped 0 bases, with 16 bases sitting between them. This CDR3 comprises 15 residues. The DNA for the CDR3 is TGTGCCAACGCCCGGGACTCCGCCTCCTACAATGAGCAGTTCTTC. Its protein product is CANARDSASYNEQFF.

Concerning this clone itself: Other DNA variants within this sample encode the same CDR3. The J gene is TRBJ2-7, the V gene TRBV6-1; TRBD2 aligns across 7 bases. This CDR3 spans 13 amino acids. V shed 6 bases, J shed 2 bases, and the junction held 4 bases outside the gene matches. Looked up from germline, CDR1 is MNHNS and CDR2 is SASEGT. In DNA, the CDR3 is TGTGCCAGCAGGGGAGGGTTGACCTACGAGCAGTACTTC. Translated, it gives CASRGGLTYEQYF.

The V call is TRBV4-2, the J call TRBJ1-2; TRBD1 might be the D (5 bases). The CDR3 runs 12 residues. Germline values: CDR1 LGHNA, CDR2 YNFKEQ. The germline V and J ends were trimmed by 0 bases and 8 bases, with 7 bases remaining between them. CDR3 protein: CASSQERGGYTF. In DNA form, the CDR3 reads TGTGCCAGCAGCCAAGAAAGGGGCGGCTACACCTTC.